Sequencing of this T cell receptor (beta chain) was carried out in a study of cytomegalovirus exposure and HLA in healthy donors. The donors gave bone marrow, and they were healthy. Study-wide findings and caveats: About 180 TCR beta chains were listed as cytomegalovirus-associated. Likely technical artifact: a cluster of highly shared sequence variants. Upon later analysis, TCR association rates were observed to vary by HLA locus, being highest for DRB1 and lowest for HLA-C.

For this clone: As yet, its antigen is unknown.

Amplification used 60 Vbeta primers and 13 Jbeta primers. Libraries were prepared by immunoSEQ multiplex PCR; TCRdb keeps only in-frame clonotypes and omits some of them. Recorded for this sample: around 120,000 clones. The CDR3 totals 13 residues. The germline V and J ends were trimmed by 4 bases and 4 bases, with 12 bases remaining between them. The V gene's germline CDR1 is SGHRS and CDR2 YFSETQ. Sequenced sample: PBMCs. The chain has TRBV5-1 and TRBJ2-7; D gene uncertain. The TCR comes from a young man in good health and CMV-seronegative. CDR3 sequence (DNA): TGCGCCAGCAGCCCGGCCCCCGGGTACGAGCAGTACTTC. It translates to CASSPAPGYEQYF.